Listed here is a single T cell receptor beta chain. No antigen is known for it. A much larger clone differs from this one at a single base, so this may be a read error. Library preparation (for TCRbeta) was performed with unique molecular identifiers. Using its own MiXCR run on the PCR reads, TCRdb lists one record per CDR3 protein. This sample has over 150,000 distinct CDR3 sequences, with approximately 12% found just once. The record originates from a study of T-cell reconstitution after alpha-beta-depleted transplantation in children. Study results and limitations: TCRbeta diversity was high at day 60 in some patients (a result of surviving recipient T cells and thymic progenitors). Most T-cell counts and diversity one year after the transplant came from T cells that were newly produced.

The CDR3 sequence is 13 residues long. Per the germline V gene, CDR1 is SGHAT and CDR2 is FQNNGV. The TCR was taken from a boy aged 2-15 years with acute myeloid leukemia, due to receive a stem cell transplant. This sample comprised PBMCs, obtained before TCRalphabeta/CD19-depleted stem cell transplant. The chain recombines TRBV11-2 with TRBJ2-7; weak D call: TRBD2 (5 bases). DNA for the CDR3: TGTGCCCGCAGCGTTGGACTCAGTTACGAGCAGTACGTC. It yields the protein CARSVGLSYEQYV.